These 2 T cell receptor beta chains originate from one sample sequenced in a study of blood T cell repertoires in COVID-19. Repertoires were generated with immunoSEQ multiplex PCR, while TCRdb's copy carries only in-frame clones and drops some. This table holds 150,000 to 200,000 clones, about 87% found once. Sample: peripheral blood. The receptors were gathered from a young man with active or convalescent COVID-19.

The gene calls are TRBV13 and TRBJ1-1; tentatively, D is TRBD1 (5 bases). Germline V lookup: CDR1 PRHDT, CDR2 FYEKMQ (reference sequence). V lost 3 bases and J lost 4, with 15 bases in between. The CDR3 runs to 15 residues. CDR3 nucleotide sequence: TGTGCCAGCAGCTTCTCGAGGGACTACCCCACTGAAGCTTTCTTT. Amino acids: CASSFSRDYPTEAFF.

The V gene is TRBV11-3, the J gene TRBJ2-7, with D possibly TRBD1 on 6 matching bases. V was clipped by 5 bases and J by 1 base, with 9 bases between them. Germline CDR1 is SGHNT and CDR2 is YENEEA. The CDR3 is 13 residues long. The CDR3 sequence: CASSLGQSYEQYF. The CDR3 coding sequence is TGTGCCAGCAGCCTCGGACAGTCCTACGAGCAGTACTTC. Full variable domain (outside the CDR3, taken from reference TRBV11-3 and TRBJ2-7): EAGVVQSPRYKIIEKKQPVAFWCNPISGHNTLYWYLQNLGQGPELLIRYENEEAVDDSQLPKDRFSAERLKGVDSTLKIQPAELGDSAVYLCASSLGQSYEQYFGPGTRLTVT.